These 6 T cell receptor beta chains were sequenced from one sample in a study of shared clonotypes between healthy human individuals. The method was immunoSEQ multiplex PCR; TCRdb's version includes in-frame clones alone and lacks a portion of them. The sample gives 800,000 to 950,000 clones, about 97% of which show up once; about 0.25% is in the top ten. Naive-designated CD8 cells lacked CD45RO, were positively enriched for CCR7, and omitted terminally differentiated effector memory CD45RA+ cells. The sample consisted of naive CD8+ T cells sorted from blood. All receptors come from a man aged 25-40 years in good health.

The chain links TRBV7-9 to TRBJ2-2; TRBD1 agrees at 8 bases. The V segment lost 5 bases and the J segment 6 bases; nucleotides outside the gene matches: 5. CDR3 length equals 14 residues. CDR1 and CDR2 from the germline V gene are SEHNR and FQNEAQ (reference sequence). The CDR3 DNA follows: TGTGCCAGCAGCGGACAGGGTCGGGCCGGGGAGCTGTTTTTT. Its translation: CASSGQGRAGELFF.

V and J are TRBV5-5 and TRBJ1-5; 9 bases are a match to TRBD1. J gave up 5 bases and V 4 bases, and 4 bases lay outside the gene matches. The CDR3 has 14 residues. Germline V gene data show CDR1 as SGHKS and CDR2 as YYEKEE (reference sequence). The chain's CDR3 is CASSNYRGHQPQHF. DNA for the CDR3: TGTGCCAGCAGCAACTACAGGGGGCATCAGCCCCAGCATTTT. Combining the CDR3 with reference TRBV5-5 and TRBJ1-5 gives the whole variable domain DAGVTQSPTHLIKTRGQQVTLRCSPISGHKSVSWYQQVLGQGPQFIFQYYEKEERGRGNFPDRFSARQFPNYSSELNVNALLLGDSALYLCASSNYRGHQPQHFGDGTRLSIL.

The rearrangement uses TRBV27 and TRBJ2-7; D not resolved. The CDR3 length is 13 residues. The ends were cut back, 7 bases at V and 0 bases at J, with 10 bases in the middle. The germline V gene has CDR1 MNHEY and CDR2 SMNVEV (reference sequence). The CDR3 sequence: CASNSLSSYEQYF. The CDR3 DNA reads TGTGCCAGCAACAGTCTCAGCTCCTACGAGCAGTACTTC.

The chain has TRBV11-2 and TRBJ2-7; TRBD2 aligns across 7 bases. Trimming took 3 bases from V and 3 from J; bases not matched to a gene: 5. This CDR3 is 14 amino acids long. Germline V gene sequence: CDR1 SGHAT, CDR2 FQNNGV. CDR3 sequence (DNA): TGTGCCAGCAGCTTTGGTGCGGGAGACTACGAGCAGTACTTC. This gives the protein CASSFGAGDYEQYF.

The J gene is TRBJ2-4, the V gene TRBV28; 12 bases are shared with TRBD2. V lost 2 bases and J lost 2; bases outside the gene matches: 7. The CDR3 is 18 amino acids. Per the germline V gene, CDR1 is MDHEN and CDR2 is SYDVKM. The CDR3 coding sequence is TGTGCCAGCAGTTTACCCGCTGGACTAGCGGGACCCAAAAACATTCAGTACTTC. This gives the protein CASSLPAGLAGPKNIQYF.

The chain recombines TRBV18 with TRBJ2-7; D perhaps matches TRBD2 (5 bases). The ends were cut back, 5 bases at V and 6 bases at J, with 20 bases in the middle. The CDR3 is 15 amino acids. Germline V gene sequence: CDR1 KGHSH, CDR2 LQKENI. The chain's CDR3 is CASSGRTSHPFEQYF. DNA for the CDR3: TGTGCCAGCTCAGGACGTACTAGTCATCCCTTCGAGCAGTACTTC.